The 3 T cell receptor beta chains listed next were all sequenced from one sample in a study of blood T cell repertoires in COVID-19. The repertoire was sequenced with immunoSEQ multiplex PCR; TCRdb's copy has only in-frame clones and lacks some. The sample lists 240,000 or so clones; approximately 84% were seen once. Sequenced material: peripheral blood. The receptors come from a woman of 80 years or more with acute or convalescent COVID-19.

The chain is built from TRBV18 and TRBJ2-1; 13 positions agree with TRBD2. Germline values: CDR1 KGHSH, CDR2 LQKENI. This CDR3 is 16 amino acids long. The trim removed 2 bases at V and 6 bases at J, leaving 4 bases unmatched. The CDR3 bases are TGTGCCAGCTCACCATGGACTAGCGGGAGATCCAATGAGCAGTTCTTC. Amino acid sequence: CASSPWTSGRSNEQFF.

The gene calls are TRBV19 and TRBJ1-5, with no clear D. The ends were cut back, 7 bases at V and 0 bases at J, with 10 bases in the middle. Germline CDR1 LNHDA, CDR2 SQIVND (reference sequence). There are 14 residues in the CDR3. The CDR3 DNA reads TGTGCCAGTACCGGGTCTTATAGCAATCAGCCCCAGCATTTT. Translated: CASTGSYSNQPQHF.

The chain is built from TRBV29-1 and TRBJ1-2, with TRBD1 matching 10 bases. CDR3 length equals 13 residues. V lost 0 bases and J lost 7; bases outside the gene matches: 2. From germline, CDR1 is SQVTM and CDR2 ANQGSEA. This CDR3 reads CSVEERQGAGYTF. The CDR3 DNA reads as TGCAGCGTTGAAGAGAGACAGGGGGCTGGCTACACCTTC.